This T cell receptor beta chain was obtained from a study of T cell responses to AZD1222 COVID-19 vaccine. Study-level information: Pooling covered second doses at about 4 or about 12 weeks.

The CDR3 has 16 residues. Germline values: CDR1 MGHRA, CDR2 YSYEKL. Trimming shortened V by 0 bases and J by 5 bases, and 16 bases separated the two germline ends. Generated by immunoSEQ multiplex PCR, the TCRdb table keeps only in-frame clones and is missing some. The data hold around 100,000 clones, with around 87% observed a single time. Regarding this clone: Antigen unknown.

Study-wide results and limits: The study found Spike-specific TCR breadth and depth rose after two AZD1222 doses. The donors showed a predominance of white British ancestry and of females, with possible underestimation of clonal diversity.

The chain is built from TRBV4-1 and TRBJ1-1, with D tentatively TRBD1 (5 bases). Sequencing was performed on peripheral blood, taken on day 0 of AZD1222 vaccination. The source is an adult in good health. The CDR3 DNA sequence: TGCGCCAGCAGCCAAGATCGCGGGGGAATCGGTACTGAAGCTTTCTTT. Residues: CASSQDRGGIGTEAFF.